Given below is one T cell receptor (beta chain) in context. What it binds is not known. The data stem from a study of beta chain features in type 1 diabetes. About the study: Sorted cell examination encompassed over 90,000,000 cells across all samples. Findings and limits, study-wide: The study left unresolved whether HLA type influences TCRB rearrangement. Shorter TCRB CDR3s, moderately but significantly so, marked every one of the four CD4+ subsets in Type 1 diabetes patients.

Every bit of the isolated RNA underwent reverse transcription, so sequencing read expressed TCRB transcripts. Clones were read by immunoSEQ multiplex PCR, and TCRdb kept only the in-frame ones, dropping some. The sample lists more than 250,000 clones; around 24% were seen once. What was sequenced was naive CD4+ T cells from blood. The clonotype was recovered from a woman younger than 45 with type 1 diabetes.

Written as DNA, the CDR3 is TGTGCCAGCGGAGGGGTAGGGGTTGAAAAACTGTTTTTT. Its protein product is CASGGVGVEKLFF. This chain joins TRBV25-1 and TRBJ1-4; D possibly corresponds to TRBD1 (5 bases). Germline assignment: CDR1 MGHDK and CDR2 SYGVNS. There are 13 residues in the CDR3. With 8 bases removed from V and 7 bases from J, the gap between germline ends came to 14 bases.